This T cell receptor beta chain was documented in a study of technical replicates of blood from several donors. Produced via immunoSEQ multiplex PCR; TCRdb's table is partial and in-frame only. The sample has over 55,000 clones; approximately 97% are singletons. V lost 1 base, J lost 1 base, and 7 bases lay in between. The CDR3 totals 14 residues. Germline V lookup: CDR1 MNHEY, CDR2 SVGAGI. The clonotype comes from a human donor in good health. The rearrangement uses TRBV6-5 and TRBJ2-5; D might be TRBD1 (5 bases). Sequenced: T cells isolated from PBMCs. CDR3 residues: CASSYLTAQETQYF. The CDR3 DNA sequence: TGTGCCAGCAGTTACTTGACAGCCCAAGAGACCCAGTACTTC.